This TCR beta chain was sequenced during a study of cytomegalovirus exposure and HLA in healthy donors. This CDR3 comprises 15 residues. The germline V gene has CDR1 SGHRS and CDR2 YFSETQ. The ends were cut back, 4 bases at V and 5 bases at J, with 13 bases in the middle. 13 Jbeta primers and 60 Vbeta primers were used for the PCR. The repertoire was sequenced with immunoSEQ multiplex PCR; TCRdb's copy has only in-frame clones and lacks some. The table has 150,000 to 200,000 clones, around 78% seen once. Points on this clone: Its cognate antigen is unknown.

General observations from the study: The authors excluded some V segments, including TRBV6-2 and TRBV6-3, as indistinguishable. Three CMV-associated chains proved CMV antigen-specific in vitro.

The TCR comes from a woman in her 30s in good health and CMV-seropositive. The chain links TRBV5-1 to TRBJ1-6; a possible D gene is TRBD1 (5 bases). The specimen sequenced was PBMCs. CDR3 DNA: TGCGCCAGCAGCCAGGGCACCACAAATAATTCACCCCTCCACTTT. Residues: CASSQGTTNNSPLHF. Based on the CDR3 plus reference TRBV5-1 and TRBJ1-6, the full variable domain is KAGVTQTPRYLIKTRGQQVTLSCSPISGHRSVSWYQQTPGQGLQFLFEYFSETQRNKGNFPGRFSGRQFSNSRSEMNVSTLELGDSALYLCASSQGTTNNSPLHFGNGTRLTVT.